The entry below describes one TCR beta chain. Primers for the PCR totalled 60 Vbeta and 13 Jbeta. Original methodology: Around 10 million shared chains were among some 80 million unique TCR beta chains counted in a later analysis. The assay was immunoSEQ multiplex PCR, and TCRdb's table has in-frame clones only and misses some. Clone size and the V and J calls come from that table; the DNA yielded D and trimming. This sample carries roughly 130,000 clones, roughly 84% of them seen once, and the ten largest clones take about 1.8%. The data are from a study of cytomegalovirus exposure and HLA in healthy donors. The length of the CDR3 is 14 residues. Deletions cut 1 base from V and 6 bases from J, with 11 bases between. CDR1 SSHAT and CDR2 FNYEAQ come from the germline V gene (reference sequence).

The chain employs TRBV7-7 and TRBJ2-3; weak D call: TRBD1 (6 bases). The sample consisted of PBMCs. This receptor was obtained from a boy younger than 18 in good health and CMV-seronegative. The CDR3 protein is CASSLGAGADTQYF. The CDR3 nucleotides read TGTGCCAGCAGCTTAGGGGCAGGGGCTGATACGCAGTATTTT.